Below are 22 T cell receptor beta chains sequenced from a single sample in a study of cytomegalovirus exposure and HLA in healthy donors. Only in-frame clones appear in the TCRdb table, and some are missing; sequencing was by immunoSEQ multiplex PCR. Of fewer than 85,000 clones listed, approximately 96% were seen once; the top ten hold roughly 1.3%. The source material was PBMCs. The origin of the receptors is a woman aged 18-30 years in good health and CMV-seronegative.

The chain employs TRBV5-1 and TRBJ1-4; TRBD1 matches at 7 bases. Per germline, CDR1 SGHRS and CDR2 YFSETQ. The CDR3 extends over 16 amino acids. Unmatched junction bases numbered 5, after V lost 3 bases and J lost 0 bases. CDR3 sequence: CASSSTGFSTNEKLFF. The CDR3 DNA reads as TGCGCCAGCAGCTCGACAGGGTTTTCAACTAATGAAAAACTGTTTTTT.

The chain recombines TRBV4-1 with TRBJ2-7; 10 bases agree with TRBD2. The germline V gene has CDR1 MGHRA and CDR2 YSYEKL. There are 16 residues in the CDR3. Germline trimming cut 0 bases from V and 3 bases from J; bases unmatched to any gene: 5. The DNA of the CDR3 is TGCGCCAGCAGCCAAGAAAAGCGGGAGGGCCGCTACGAGCAGTACTTC. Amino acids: CASSQEKREGRYEQYF.

The CDR3 DNA reads TGTGCCACCAGCAGAGGACTAGGTCAGGAGACCCAGTACTTC. This gives the protein CATSRGLGQETQYF. The chain links TRBV15 to TRBJ2-5; TRBD2 is a possible D gene (6 bases). Germline V gene data show CDR1 as LNHNV and CDR2 as YYDKDF (reference sequence). V was pared by 1 base and J by 5 bases, with 11 bases between. This CDR3 has 14 amino acids.

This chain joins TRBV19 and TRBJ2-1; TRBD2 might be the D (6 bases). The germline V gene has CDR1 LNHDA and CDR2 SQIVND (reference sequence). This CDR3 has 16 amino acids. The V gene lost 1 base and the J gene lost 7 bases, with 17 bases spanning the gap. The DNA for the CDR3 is TGTGCCAGTAGTATAGGATCCCCCGCGGGGCGGAATGAGCAGTTCTTC. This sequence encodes CASSIGSPAGRNEQFF.

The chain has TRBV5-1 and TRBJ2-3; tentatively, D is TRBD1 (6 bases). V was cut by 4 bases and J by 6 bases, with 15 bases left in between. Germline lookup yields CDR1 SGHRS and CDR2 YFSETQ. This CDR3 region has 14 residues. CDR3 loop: CASSDETGYDTQYF. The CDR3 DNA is TGCGCCAGCAGCGACGAAACAGGGTACGATACGCAGTATTTT.

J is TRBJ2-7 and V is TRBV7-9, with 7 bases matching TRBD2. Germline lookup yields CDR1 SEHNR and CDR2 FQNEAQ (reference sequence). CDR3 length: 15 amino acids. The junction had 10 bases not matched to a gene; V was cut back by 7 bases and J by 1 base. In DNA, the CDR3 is TGTGCCAGCAACGGGGGGACGGGGCCGTCCTACGAGCAGTACTTC. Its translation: CASNGGTGPSYEQYF.

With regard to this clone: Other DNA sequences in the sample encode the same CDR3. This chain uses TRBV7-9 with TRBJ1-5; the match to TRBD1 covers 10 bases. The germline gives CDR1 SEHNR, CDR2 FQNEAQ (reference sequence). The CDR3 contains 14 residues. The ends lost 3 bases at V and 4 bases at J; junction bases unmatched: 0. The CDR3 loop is CASSLGQGNQPQHF. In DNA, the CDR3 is TGTGCCAGCAGCTTGGGACAGGGGAATCAGCCCCAGCATTTT.

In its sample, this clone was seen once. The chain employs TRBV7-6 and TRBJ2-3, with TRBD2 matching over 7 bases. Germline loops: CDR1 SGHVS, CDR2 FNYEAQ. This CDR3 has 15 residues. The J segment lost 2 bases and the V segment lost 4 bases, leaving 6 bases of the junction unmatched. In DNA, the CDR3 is TGTGCCAGCAGCTCCTTGGGACTAAACACAGATACGCAGTATTTT. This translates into CASSSLGLNTDTQYF. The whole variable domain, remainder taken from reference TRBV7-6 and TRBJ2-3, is GAGVSQSPRYKVTKRGQDVALRCDPISGHVSLYWYRQALGQGPEFLTYFNYEAQQDKSGLPNDRFSAERPEGSISTLTIQRTEQRDSAMYRCASSSLGLNTDTQYFGPGTRLTVL.

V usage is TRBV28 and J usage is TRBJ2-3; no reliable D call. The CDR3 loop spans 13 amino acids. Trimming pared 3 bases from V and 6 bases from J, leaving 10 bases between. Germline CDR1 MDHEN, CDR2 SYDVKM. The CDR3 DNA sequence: TGTGCCAGCAGTTTTGGCGGTGGGGATACGCAGTATTTT. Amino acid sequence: CASSFGGGDTQYF.

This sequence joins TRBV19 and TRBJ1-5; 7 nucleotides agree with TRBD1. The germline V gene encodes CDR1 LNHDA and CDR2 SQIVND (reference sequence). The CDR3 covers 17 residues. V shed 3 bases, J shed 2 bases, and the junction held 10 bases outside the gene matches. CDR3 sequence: CASSILQGEAGNQPQHF. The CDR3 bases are TGTGCCAGTAGTATTCTCCAGGGGGAAGCGGGCAATCAGCCCCAGCATTTT.

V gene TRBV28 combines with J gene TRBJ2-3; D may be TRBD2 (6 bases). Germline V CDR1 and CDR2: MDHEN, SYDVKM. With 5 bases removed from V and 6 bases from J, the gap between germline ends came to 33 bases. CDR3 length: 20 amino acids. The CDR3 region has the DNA TGTGCCAGCAGTCCCTTGGGCACGCCTCCATCGGCGGGACCCCGGGATACGCAGTATTTT. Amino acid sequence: CASSPLGTPPSAGPRDTQYF.

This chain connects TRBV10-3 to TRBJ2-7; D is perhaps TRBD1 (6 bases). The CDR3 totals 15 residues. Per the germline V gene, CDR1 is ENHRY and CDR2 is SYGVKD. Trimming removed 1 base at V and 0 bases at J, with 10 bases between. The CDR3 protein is CAISEFGQPSYEQYF. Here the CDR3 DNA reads TGTGCCATCAGTGAGTTTGGACAGCCCTCCTACGAGCAGTACTTC.

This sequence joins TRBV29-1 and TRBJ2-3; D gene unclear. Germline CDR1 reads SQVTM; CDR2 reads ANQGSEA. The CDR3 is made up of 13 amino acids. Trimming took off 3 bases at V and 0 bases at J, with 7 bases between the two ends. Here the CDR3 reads CSVDATSTDTQYF. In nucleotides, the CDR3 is TGCAGCGTTGACGCTACTAGCACAGATACGCAGTATTTT.

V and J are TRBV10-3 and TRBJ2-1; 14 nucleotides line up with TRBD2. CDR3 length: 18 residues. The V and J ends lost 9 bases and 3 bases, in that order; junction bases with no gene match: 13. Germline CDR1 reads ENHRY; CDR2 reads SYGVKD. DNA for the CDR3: TGTGCCATTTCAAACCCGGGACTAGCGGGAGTGGGCTACAATGAGCAGTTCTTC. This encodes CAISNPGLAGVGYNEQFF.

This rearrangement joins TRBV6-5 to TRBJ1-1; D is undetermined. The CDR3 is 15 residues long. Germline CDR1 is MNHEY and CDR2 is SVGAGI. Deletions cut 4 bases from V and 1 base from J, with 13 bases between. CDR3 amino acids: CASSSNGVENTEAFF. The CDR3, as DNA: TGTGCCAGCAGTTCCAATGGAGTCGAGAACACTGAAGCTTTCTTT.

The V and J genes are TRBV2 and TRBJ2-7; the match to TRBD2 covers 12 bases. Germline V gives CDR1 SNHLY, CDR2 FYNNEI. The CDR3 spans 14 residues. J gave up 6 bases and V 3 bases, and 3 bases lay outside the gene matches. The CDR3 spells CASSESSGRGEQYF. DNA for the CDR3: TGTGCCAGCAGTGAGTCTAGCGGGAGGGGCGAGCAGTACTTC.

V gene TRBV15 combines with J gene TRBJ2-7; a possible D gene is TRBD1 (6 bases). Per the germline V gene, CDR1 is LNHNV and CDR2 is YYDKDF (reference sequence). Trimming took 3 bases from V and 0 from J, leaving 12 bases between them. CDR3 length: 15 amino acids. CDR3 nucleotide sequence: TGTGCCACCAGCAGCGATCGACAGGTCTCCTACGAGCAGTACTTC. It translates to CATSSDRQVSYEQYF.

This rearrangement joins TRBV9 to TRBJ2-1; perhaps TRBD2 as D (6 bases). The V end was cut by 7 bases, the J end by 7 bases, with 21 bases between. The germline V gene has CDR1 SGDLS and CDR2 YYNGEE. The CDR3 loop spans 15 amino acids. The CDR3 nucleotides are TGTGCCAGCCCACTCAAAAGGTCAGGGAGGAATGAGCAGTTCTTC. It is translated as CASPLKRSGRNEQFF.

CDR3 DNA: TGTGCCAGTAGTATGAATCACCCAGAAACGCCCCAGCATTTT. Translation: CASSMNHPETPQHF. The chain uses TRBV19 and TRBJ1-5; D is unclear. Germline V gene data show CDR1 as LNHDA and CDR2 as SQIVND (reference sequence). The CDR3 totals 14 residues. The V end was cut by 3 bases, the J end by 9 bases, with 15 bases between.

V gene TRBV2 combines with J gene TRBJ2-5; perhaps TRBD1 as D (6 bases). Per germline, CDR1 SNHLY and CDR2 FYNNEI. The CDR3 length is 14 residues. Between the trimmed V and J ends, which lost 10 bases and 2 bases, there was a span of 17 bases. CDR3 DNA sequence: TGTGCCACCAGGATAACAGGGAATCAAGAGACCCAGTACTTC. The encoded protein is CATRITGNQETQYF.

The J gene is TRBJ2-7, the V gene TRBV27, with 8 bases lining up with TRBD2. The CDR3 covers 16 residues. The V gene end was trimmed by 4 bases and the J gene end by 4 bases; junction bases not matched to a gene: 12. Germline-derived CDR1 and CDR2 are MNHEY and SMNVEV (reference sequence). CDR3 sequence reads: CASSSPLGGRIYEQYF. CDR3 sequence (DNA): TGTGCCAGCAGTTCCCCCCTGGGCGGGAGGATATACGAGCAGTACTTC.

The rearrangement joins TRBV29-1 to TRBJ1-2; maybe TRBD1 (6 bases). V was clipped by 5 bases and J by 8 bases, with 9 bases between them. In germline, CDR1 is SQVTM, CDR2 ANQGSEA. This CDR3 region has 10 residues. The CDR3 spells CSVSRGGYTF. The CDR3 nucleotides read TGCAGCGTTTCCAGGGGAGGCTACACCTTC.